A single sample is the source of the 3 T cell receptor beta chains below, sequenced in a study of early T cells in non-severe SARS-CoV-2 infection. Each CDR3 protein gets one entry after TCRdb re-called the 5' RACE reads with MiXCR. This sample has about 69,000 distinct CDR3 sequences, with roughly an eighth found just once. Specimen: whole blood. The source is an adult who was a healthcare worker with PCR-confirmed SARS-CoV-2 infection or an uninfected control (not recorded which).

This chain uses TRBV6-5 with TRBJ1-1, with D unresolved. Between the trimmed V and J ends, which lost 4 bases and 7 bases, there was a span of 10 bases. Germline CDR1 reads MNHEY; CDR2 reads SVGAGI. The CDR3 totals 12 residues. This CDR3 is CASSSRTGEAFF. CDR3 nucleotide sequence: TGTGCCAGCAGTTCCCGGACGGGTGAAGCTTTCTTT.

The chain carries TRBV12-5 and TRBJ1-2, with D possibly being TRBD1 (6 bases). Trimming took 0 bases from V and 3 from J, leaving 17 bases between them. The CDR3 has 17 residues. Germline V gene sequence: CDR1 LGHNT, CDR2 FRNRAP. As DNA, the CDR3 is TGTGCTAGTGGTTTGGTACTCACCGGCAGGGGCGACTATGGCTACACCTTC. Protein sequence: CASGLVLTGRGDYGYTF.

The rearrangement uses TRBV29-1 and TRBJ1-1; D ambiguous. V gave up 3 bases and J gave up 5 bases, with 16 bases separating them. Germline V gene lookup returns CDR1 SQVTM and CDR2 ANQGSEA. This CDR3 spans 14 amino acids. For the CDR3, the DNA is TGCAGCGTTGATCTTACGGGTATGGGTACTGAAGCTTTCTTT. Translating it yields CSVDLTGMGTEAFF.